This entry lists 8 T cell receptor beta chains sequenced from one sample in a study of human CD8 memory T cell subsets. Libraries for TCR beta were constructed using UMI-labeled 5' RACE. TCRdb re-called the 5' RACE reads, yielding one record per CDR3 amino acid sequence without DNA. The listing contains 10,000 to 15,000 distinct CDR3 sequences. Sequenced: CD8+ T cells from PBMCs. Every receptor here comes from a human donor in good health.

The rearrangement links TRBV5-6 to TRBJ1-4. The CDR3 length is 15 residues. CDR1 and CDR2 from the germline V gene are SGHDT and YYEEEE. The CDR3 protein is CASSLGSGTNEKLFF.

This chain joins TRBV27 and TRBJ2-1; TCRdb lists TRBD1, though no DNA is available to test this call. CDR3 length: 19 residues. Germline V gene sequence: CDR1 MNHEY, CDR2 SMNVEV (reference sequence). The CDR3 sequence is CASSLLVGGARGSYNEQFF.

The chain employs TRBV28 and TRBJ2-7; TCRdb's assignment of TRBD1 cannot be checked, as there is no DNA. The CDR3 extends over 19 amino acids. CDR1 is MDHEN and CDR2 is SYDVKM in the germline V gene. The CDR3 reads CASSSGQIWLGKNPYEQYF.

The chain joins TRBV5-1 to TRBJ2-7; TCRdb outputs TRBD1, but without DNA this stays unchecked. This CDR3 contains 19 residues. Germline lookup yields CDR1 SGHRS and CDR2 YFSETQ. The CDR3 sequence: CASSLGTGWTGPNSYEQYF.

CDR3 residues: CARSLERGTSYNEQFF. The V call is TRBV5-3, the J call TRBJ2-1; there is no DNA to check the TCRdb D call of TRBD1. TRBV5-3 is an ORF; its function is uncertain. This CDR3 contains 16 residues.

This chain joins TRBV4-3 and TRBJ2-3; TCRdb indicates TRBD1, and absent DNA this call remains unverified. The germline V gene has CDR1 LGHNA and CDR2 YSLEER. This CDR3 contains 16 residues. CDR3 region: CASSQDRQGLTDTQYF.

This sequence joins TRBV10-3 and TRBJ1-2; TCRdb returns TRBD1, unconfirmable since there is no DNA. The CDR3 covers 16 residues. Germline V lookup: CDR1 ENHRY, CDR2 SYGVKD. The chain's CDR3 is CAISESGTGGVYGYTF.

The gene calls are TRBV4-2 and TRBJ2-5; lacking DNA, the TRBD2 call made by TCRdb goes unchecked. The CDR3 runs to 17 residues. Germline CDR1 reads LGHNA; CDR2 reads YNFKEQ. The chain's CDR3 is CASSQEGQRESPETQYF.